A single T cell receptor (beta chain) is shown here with its context. This record belongs to a study of T cell responses to AZD1222 COVID-19 vaccine. In germline, CDR1 is WNHNN, CDR2 SYGVQD (reference sequence). The CDR3 contains 15 residues. V trimming: 8 bases; J trimming: 5 bases; junction bases outside the gene matches: 13. Here immunoSEQ multiplex PCR was the method, and the copy in TCRdb shows in-frame clones only, minus some. The table records over 110,000 clones, about 90% of them present only once. The material was peripheral blood, obtained 28 days after the second AZD1222 dose. The rearrangement joins TRBV10-1 to TRBJ1-1; 8 positions match TRBD1. The TCR comes from an adult who received the AZD1222 COVID-19 vaccine. CDR3 amino acids: CASGNFQGAFTEAFF. In DNA form, the CDR3 reads TGCGCCAGCGGCAATTTCCAGGGGGCATTTACTGAAGCTTTCTTT.